This T cell receptor (beta chain) originates from a study of spatial heterogeneity in lung cancer. Time point noted: sample taken at primary tumor resection. Extraction of whole RNA from tumor, nontumor lung or frozen PBMC preceded unsorted sequencing. TCRdb independently ran MiXCR on the 5' RACE reads; one entry per CDR3 protein. The sample has about 56,000 distinct CDR3 sequences, less than 10% seen once. This clonotype was counted between two and nine times. Germline V gene sequence: CDR1 DFQATT, CDR2 SNEGSKA (reference sequence). There are 14 residues in the CDR3. V shed 6 bases, J shed 7 bases, and the junction held 10 bases outside the gene matches.

Sequencing used PBMCs, obtained at surgery. The chain carries TRBV20-1 and TRBJ2-1, with 9 bases fitting TRBD2. This clonotype originated in a female donor with early-stage non-small cell lung cancer. In nucleotides, the CDR3 is TGCAGTGCCCGAGCCCCTAGCGGGACTAATGAGCAGTTCTTC. Protein product: CSARAPSGTNEQFF.